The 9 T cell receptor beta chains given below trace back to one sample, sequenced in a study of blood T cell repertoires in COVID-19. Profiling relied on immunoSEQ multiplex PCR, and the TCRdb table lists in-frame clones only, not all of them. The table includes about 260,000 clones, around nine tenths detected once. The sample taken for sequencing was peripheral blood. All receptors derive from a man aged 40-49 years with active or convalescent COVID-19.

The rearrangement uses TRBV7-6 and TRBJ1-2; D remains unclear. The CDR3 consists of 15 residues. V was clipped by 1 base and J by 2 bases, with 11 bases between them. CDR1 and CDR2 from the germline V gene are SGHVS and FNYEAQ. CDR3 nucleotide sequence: TGTGCCAGCAGCTTAGGGCGGAGTCCGAACTATGGCTACACCTTC. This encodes CASSLGRSPNYGYTF.

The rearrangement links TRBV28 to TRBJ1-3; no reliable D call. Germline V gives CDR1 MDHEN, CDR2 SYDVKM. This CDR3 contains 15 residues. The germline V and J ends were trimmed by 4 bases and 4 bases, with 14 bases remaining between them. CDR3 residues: CASSWSNSVGNTIYF. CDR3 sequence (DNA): TGTGCCAGCAGTTGGTCTAACTCGGTCGGAAACACCATATATTTT.

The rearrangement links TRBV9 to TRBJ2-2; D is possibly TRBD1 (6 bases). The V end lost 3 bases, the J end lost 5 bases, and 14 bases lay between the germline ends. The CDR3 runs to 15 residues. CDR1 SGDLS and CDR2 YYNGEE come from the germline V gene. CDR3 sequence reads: CASSASQRGTGELFF. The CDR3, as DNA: TGTGCCAGCAGCGCCTCCCAGAGGGGGACCGGGGAGCTGTTTTTT.

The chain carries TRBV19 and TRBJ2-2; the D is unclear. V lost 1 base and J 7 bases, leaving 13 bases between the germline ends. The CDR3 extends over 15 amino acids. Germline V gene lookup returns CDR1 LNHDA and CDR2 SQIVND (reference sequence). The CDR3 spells CASSIGRPPVGELFF. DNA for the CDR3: TGTGCCAGTAGTATAGGCAGGCCTCCTGTCGGGGAGCTGTTTTTT.

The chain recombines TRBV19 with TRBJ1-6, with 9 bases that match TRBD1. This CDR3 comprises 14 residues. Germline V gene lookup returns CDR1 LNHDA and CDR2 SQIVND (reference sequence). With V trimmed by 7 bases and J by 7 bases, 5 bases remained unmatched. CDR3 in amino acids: CASNFGQGNSPLHF. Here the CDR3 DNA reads TGTGCCAGTAATTTCGGACAGGGGAATTCACCCCTCCACTTT. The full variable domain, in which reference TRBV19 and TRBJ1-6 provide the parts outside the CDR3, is DGGITQSPKYLFRKEGQNVTLSCEQNLNHDAMYWYRQDPGQGLRLIYYSQIVNDFQKGDIAEGYSVSREKKESFPLTVTSAQKNPTAFYLCASNFGQGNSPLHFGNGTRLTVT.

CDR3 DNA: TGTGCCAGCAGCCGGGCTAGCGCGAGCCTCAGCACAGATACGCAGTATTTT. Protein sequence: CASSRASASLSTDTQYF. The chain links TRBV3-1 (or the pseudogene TRBV3-2) to TRBJ2-3; D may be TRBD2 (6 bases). There are 17 residues in the CDR3. Germline CDR1 and CDR2: LGHDT and YNNKEL (reference sequence). Deletions cut 4 bases from V and 0 bases from J, with 17 bases between.

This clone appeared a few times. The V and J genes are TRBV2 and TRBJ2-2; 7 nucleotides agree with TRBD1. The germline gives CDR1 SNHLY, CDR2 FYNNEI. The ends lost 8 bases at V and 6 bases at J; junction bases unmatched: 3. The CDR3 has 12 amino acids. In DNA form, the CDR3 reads TGTGCCAGCCGACAGGGTCCCGGGGAGCTGTTTTTT. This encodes CASRQGPGELFF.

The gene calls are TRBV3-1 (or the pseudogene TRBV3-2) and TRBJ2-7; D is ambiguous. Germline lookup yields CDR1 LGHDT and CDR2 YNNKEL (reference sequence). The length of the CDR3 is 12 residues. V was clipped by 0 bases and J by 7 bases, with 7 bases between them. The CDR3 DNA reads TGTGCCAGCAGCCAAGATAGGCGGGAGCAGTACTTC. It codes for CASSQDRREQYF.

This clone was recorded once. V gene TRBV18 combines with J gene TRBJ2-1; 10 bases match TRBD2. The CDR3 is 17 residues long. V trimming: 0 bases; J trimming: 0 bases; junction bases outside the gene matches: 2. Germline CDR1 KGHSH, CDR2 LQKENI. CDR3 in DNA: TGTGCCAGCTCACCACCGAGACTAGCGGGCTCCTACAATGAGCAGTTCTTC. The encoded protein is CASSPPRLAGSYNEQFF.